Listed here is a single TCR beta chain. This entry is derived from a study of shared clonotypes between healthy human individuals. The germline V gene encodes CDR1 SGHNT and CDR2 YYREEE (reference sequence). Between the trimmed V and J ends, which lost 0 bases and 1 base, there was a span of 10 bases. There are 16 residues in the CDR3. Using immunoSEQ multiplex PCR, the repertoire was profiled, and TCRdb retains in-frame clones only, with some absent. The sample holds 2.3 million or so clones; 90% to 95% are singletons and the top ten take 0.39%. J is TRBJ2-2 and V is TRBV5-4; the D is unclear. The sequencing sample was made of naive CD4+ T cells from PBMCs. The subset: CD45RA+ positively selected. The TCR originated in a man aged 18 to 30 in good health. Some clones in this sample may be carry-over from other donors' samples. The CDR3 nucleotides are TGTGCCAGCAGCTTGGCATTAGCCTTGAACACCGGGGAGCTGTTTTTT. Protein product: CASSLALALNTGELFF.